This T cell receptor (beta chain) came from a study of blood T cell repertoires in COVID-19. About the study: There were acute and convalescent COVID-19 samples, and they came from the United States, Italy and Spain.

In the authors' methods: For nucleated cells, counts were estimated from reference gene primer amplification. Generated by immunoSEQ multiplex PCR, the TCRdb table keeps only in-frame clones and is missing some. V, J and clone size were drawn from that table, and D and trimming were deduced from the DNA. The sample consists of about 180,000 clones, approximately 83% of them appearing once. Germline V gene data show CDR1 as SGDLS and CDR2 as YYNGEE. CDR3 size: 12 residues. Trimming stripped 3 bases from V and 4 bases from J, with 7 bases between. The sample comprised peripheral blood. This sequence was found in a man in his forties or fifties with active or convalescent COVID-19. This chain connects TRBV9 to TRBJ1-1; D is perhaps TRBD1 (5 bases). The CDR3 DNA is TGTGCCAGCAGCGGGGGCTCCACTGAAGCTTTCTTT. This gives the protein CASSGGSTEAFF.